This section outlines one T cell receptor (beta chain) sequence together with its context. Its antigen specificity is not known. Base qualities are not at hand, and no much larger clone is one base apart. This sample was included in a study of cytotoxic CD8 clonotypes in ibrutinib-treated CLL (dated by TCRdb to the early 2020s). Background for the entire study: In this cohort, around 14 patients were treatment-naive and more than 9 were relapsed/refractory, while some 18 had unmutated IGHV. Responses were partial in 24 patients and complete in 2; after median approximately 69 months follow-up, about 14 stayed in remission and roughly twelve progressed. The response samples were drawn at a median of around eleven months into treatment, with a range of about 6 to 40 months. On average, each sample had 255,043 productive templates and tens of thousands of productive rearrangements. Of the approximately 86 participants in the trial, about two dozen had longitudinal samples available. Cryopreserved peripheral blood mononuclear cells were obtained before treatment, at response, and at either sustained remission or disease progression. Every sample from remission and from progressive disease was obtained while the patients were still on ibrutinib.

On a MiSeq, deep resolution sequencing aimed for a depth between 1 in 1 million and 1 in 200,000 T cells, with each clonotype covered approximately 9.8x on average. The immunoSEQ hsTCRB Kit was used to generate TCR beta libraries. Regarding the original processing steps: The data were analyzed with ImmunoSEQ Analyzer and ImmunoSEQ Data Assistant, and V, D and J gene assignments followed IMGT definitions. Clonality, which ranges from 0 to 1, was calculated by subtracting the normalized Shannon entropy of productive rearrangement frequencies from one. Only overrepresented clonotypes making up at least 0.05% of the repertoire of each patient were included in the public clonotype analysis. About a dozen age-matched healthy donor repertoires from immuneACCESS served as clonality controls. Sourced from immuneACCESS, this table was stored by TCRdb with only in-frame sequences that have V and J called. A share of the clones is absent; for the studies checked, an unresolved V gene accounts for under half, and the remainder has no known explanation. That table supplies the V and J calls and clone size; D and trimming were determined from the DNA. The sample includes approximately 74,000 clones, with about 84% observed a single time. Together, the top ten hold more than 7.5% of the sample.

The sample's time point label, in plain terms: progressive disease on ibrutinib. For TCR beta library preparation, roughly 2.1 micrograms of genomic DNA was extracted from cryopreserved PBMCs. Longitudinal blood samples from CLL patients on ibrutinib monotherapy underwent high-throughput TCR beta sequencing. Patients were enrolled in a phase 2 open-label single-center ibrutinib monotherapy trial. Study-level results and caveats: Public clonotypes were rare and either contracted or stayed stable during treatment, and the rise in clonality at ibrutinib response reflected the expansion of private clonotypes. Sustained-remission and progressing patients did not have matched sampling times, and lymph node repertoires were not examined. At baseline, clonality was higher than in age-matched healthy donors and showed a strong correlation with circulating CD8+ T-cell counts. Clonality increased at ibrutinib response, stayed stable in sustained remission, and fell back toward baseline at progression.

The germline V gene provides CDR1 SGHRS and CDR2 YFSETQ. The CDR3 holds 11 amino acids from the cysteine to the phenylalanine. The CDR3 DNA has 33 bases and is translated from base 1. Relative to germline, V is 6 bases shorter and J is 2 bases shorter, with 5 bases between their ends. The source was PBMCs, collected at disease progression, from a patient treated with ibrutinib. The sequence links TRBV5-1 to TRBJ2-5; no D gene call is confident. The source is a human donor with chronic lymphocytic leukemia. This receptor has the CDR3 CASTEQETQYF. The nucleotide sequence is TGCGCCAGCACCGAACAAGAGACCCAGTACTTC.